This T cell receptor (beta chain) was profiled in a study of blood T cell repertoires in COVID-19. CDR1 LGHNA and CDR2 YNFKEQ come from the germline V gene. The CDR3 runs 17 residues. The J segment lost 5 bases and the V segment lost 0 bases, leaving 10 bases of the junction unmatched. Method: immunoSEQ multiplex PCR; TCRdb's copy keeps in-frame clones and lacks some. The table shows approximately 170,000 clones, with around 89% occurring only once. Sample: peripheral blood. The rearrangement joins TRBV4-2 to TRBJ2-7, with 10 positions matching TRBD2. The clonotype was recovered from a man between 18 and 29 years old who had recovered from COVID-19. CDR3 nucleotides: TGTGCCAGCAGCCAAGAGGGGTTAGCGGGAGGTATGAACGAGCAGTACTTC. Its protein is CASSQEGLAGGMNEQYF.